The T cell receptor (beta chain) described here comes from a study of neurological immune-mediated disorders. From the 5' RACE reads, TCRdb called clonotypes with MiXCR, one entry per CDR3 protein. The sample lists around 69,000 distinct CDR3 sequences, 3% to 3.5% occurring once. This CDR3 region has 16 residues. The germline V gene has CDR1 LGHDT and CDR2 YNNKEL (reference sequence). J gave up 0 bases and V 5 bases, and 6 bases lay outside the gene matches. This clonotype has ten or more counts. The sample was PBMCs. The receptor was isolated from a man between 35 and 55 years old with multiple sclerosis. This sequence joins TRBV3-1 and TRBJ2-1, with 8 bases identical to TRBD2. CDR3 sequence reads: CASSNPGGDSYNEQFF. The CDR3 DNA reads as TGTGCCAGCAGCAACCCCGGGGGGGACTCCTACAATGAGCAGTTCTTC.